Presented here are 3 T cell receptor beta chains from one specimen sequenced in a study of patients and donors after allogeneic stem cell transplantation. TCRdb re-called the RT-PCR reads with MiXCR, one entry per CDR3 protein. This table holds roughly 880,000 distinct CDR3 sequences, 18% found once. The sample comprised blood, either unsorted or a sorted T cell fraction (not recorded which). The receptors derive from a human donor who was either an allogeneic HSCT recipient or a stem cell or donor lymphocyte infusion donor (not recorded which). It is not recorded whose cells these are; they may come from a transplant donor.

A few counts support this clonotype. The junction departs from germline at one end; a sequencing error may be responsible. The V and J genes are TRBV6-5 and TRBJ2-1; D ambiguous. CDR3 length: 12 residues. Germline CDR1 reads MNHEY; CDR2 reads SVGAGI. The CDR3 bases are TGTGCCAGCAGTGACTCACACCATGAGCAGTTCTTC. This codes for CASSDSHHEQFF.

Many counts were recorded for this clonotype. The chain uses TRBV6-1 and TRBJ2-3; TRBD1 aligns across 8 bases. Germline V CDR1 and CDR2: MNHNS, SASEGT. Trimming cost V 6 bases and J 3 bases; bases outside gene matches: 8. The CDR3 has 15 amino acids. The DNA for the CDR3 is TGTGCCAGCAGACGCCGGGACAGGCGGACAGATACGCAGTATTTT. Its protein is CASRRRDRRTDTQYF.

The chain combines TRBV6-2 or TRBV6-3 with TRBJ2-1; 9 nucleotides match TRBD1. Germline V lookup: CDR1 MNHEY, CDR2 SVGEGT. The ends lost 6 bases at V and 9 bases at J; junction bases unmatched: 6. The CDR3 runs 13 residues. This CDR3 reads CASRPQGATEQFF. DNA of the CDR3: TGTGCCAGCAGACCACAGGGGGCGACTGAGCAGTTCTTC.